One and the same sample provided the 26 T cell receptor beta chains below, sequenced in a study of shared clonotypes between healthy human individuals. Profiling relied on immunoSEQ multiplex PCR, and the TCRdb table lists in-frame clones only, not all of them. The sample lists over 1.4 million clones; approximately 96% were seen once. Sequences were obtained from naive CD4+ T cells sorted from blood. Subset in this sample: CD45RA+ positively selected. The receptors stem from a man aged 25-45 years in good health.

Here the CDR3 DNA reads TGTGCCAGCAGTTCCTACCTTCGGGACACCAAAAACATTCAGTACTTC. Translation: CASSSYLRDTKNIQYF. The chain combines TRBV27 with TRBJ2-4; maybe TRBD1 (6 bases). Germline V CDR1 and CDR2: MNHEY, SMNVEV (reference sequence). V dropped 4 bases and J dropped 2 bases, with 15 bases sitting between them. The CDR3 runs to 16 residues.

The rearrangement links TRBV28 to TRBJ2-7, with D unclear. CDR1 is MDHEN, CDR2 SYDVKM, per germline. CDR3 size: 13 residues. The V end lost 3 bases, the J end lost 9 bases, and 15 bases lay between the germline ends. CDR3 protein: CASSFDRARGQYF. The DNA for the CDR3 is TGTGCCAGCAGTTTTGACCGTGCCCGTGGGCAGTACTTC.

The chain links TRBV29-1 to TRBJ2-1; D is perhaps TRBD1 (5 bases). The CDR3 totals 15 residues. From germline, CDR1 is SQVTM and CDR2 ANQGSEA. Trimming removed 4 bases at V and 0 bases at J, with 13 bases between. CDR3 coding DNA: TGCAGCGTTGGGGGCGGCAAGAGCTCCTACAATGAGCAGTTCTTC. Its translation is CSVGGGKSSYNEQFF.

The gene calls are TRBV5-6 and TRBJ2-7, with 8 bases identical to TRBD1. CDR1 and CDR2 from the germline V gene are SGHDT and YYEEEE. With 3 bases clipped from V and 0 bases from J, the junction kept 2 bases outside the gene matches. This CDR3 spans 14 amino acids. CDR3 loop: CASSSDRGSYEQYF. CDR3 DNA: TGTGCCAGCAGCTCCGACAGGGGCTCCTACGAGCAGTACTTC.

V usage is TRBV4-2 and J usage is TRBJ1-1; D may be TRBD1 (5 bases). The V gene's germline CDR1 is LGHNA and CDR2 YNFKEQ. The CDR3 loop spans 15 amino acids. Trimming took off 0 bases at V and 6 bases at J, with 14 bases between the two ends. In DNA form, the CDR3 reads TGTGCCAGCAGCCAAGATTACTGGGCAGGGTCTGAAGCTTTCTTT. Protein sequence: CASSQDYWAGSEAFF.

The chain recombines TRBV21-1 with TRBJ2-7; the tabulated D call, TRBD1, remains unverified against the DNA. TRBV21-1 is a pseudogene segment. The CDR3 loop spans 16 amino acids. CDR3 DNA sequence: TGTGCCAGCAGCATGCGGGACAGGGTTGGTTTGGACGAGCAGTACTTC. Its translation is CASSMRDRVGLDEQYF.

Notes on this clone: Within the sample, other DNA sequences also encode this same CDR3. The genes are TRBV7-2 and TRBJ2-3; 7 bases are shared with TRBD2. The CDR3 extends over 15 amino acids. The trim removed 1 base at V and 3 bases at J, leaving 4 bases unmatched. CDR1 and CDR2 (germline): SGHTA, FQGNSA. CDR3 coding DNA: TGTGCCAGCAGCTTAGTGGCGGGAGCTACAGATACGCAGTATTTT. Translated: CASSLVAGATDTQYF.

V is TRBV2 and J is TRBJ2-7, with D possibly TRBD2 on 6 matching bases. The CDR3 length is 14 residues. Germline V CDR1 and CDR2: SNHLY, FYNNEI. Deletions cut 6 bases from V and 2 bases from J, with 14 bases between. This CDR3 is CASRLGGDAYEQYF. The CDR3, as DNA: TGTGCCAGCAGACTAGGAGGGGACGCCTACGAGCAGTACTTC.

This chain uses TRBV5-1 with TRBJ2-3; unclear D gene. The germline CDR1 and CDR2 sequences are SGHRS and YFSETQ. Trimming cost V 0 bases and J 1 base, with 12 bases left between them. The CDR3 runs to 16 residues. As DNA, the CDR3 is TGCGCCAGCAGCTTGGCCGAAGCGCTACGCACAGATACGCAGTATTTT. Translation: CASSLAEALRTDTQYF. Filled out from reference TRBV5-1 and TRBJ2-3, the complete variable domain reads KAGVTQTPRYLIKTRGQQVTLSCSPISGHRSVSWYQQTPGQGLQFLFEYFSETQRNKGNFPGRFSGRQFSNSRSEMNVSTLELGDSALYLCASSLAEALRTDTQYFGPGTRLTVL.

The chain recombines TRBV11-2 with TRBJ2-1; 7 bases match TRBD1. V lost 6 bases and J lost 9; bases outside the gene matches: 23. Germline CDR1 is SGHAT and CDR2 is FQNNGV. The CDR3 spans 18 residues. The CDR3 protein is CASRKQGSPQFLRREQFF. The CDR3 coding sequence is TGTGCCAGCAGGAAACAGGGGTCCCCGCAATTTTTGAGGCGTGAGCAGTTCTTC.

This sequence joins TRBV5-4 and TRBJ2-2; either TRBD1 or TRBD2 may supply D (5 bases each). The CDR3 is made up of 15 amino acids. V dropped 0 bases and J dropped 0 bases, with 6 bases sitting between them. Germline lookup yields CDR1 SGHNT and CDR2 YYREEE (reference sequence). As DNA, the CDR3 is TGTGCCAGCAGCTTGGTGGGACCGAACACCGGGGAGCTGTTTTTT. This sequence encodes CASSLVGPNTGELFF.

The rearrangement uses TRBV2 and TRBJ1-2; 8 positions agree with TRBD1. The CDR3 consists of 13 residues. With V trimmed by 2 bases and J by 8 bases, 4 bases remained unmatched. The germline V gene encodes CDR1 SNHLY and CDR2 FYNNEI. CDR3 amino acids: CASSEQGARGYTF. Here the CDR3 DNA reads TGTGCCAGCAGTGAACAGGGGGCGCGAGGCTACACCTTC. Using reference TRBV2 and TRBJ1-2 for the parts outside the CDR3, the full variable domain is EPEVTQTPSHQVTQMGQEVILRCVPISNHLYFYWYRQILGQKVEFLVSFYNNEISEKSEIFDDQFSVERPDGSNFTLKIRSTKLEDSAMYFCASSEQGARGYTFGSGTRLTVV.

About this clone: This same CDR3 is encoded by further DNA sequences in the sample. The chain couples TRBV5-1 to TRBJ2-3, with no clear D. Germline V lookup: CDR1 SGHRS, CDR2 YFSETQ. The CDR3 consists of 12 residues. The V and J ends lost 3 bases and 6 bases respectively, with 8 bases between them. The CDR3 loop reads CASSSTADTQYF. The DNA of the CDR3 is TGCGCCAGCAGCTCAACAGCTGATACGCAGTATTTT.

This clone was found once. The rearrangement links TRBV9 to TRBJ2-1; no firm D call. V lost 0 bases and J lost 2, with 12 bases in between. Looked up from germline, CDR1 is SGDLS and CDR2 is YYNGEE. The CDR3 totals 16 residues. The CDR3 is CASSVGSPRTYNEQFF. The CDR3 bases are TGTGCCAGCAGCGTAGGATCCCCACGGACCTACAATGAGCAGTTCTTC.

The chain combines TRBV19 with TRBJ1-2; D is perhaps TRBD1 (5 bases). Trimming left V 4 bases short and J 5 bases short, with 23 bases between. The CDR3 is 17 residues long. Germline CDR1 is LNHDA and CDR2 is SQIVND (reference sequence). CDR3 protein: CASSTPHGGDGEYGYTF. CDR3 bases: TGTGCCAGTAGTACCCCACACGGGGGGGACGGGGAATATGGCTACACCTTC.

This clone was detected only once. The rearrangement links TRBV18 to TRBJ2-1; tentatively, D is TRBD1 (5 bases). CDR1 and CDR2 (germline): KGHSH, LQKENI. The V end lost 8 bases, the J end lost 5 bases, and 13 bases lay between the germline ends. CDR3 length: 13 amino acids. The CDR3 region is CASATTADNEQFF. Written as DNA, the CDR3 is TGTGCCAGCGCGACGACAGCAGACAATGAGCAGTTCTTC.

The rearrangement links TRBV11-2 to TRBJ2-7; a possible D gene is TRBD1 (5 bases). Germline CDR1 SGHAT, CDR2 FQNNGV. The CDR3 covers 16 residues. V lost 5 bases, J lost 2 bases, and 19 bases lay in between. In DNA form, the CDR3 reads TGTGCCAGCAGCCCTATAAATCGACAGACACCCTACGAGCAGTACTTC. Its protein product is CASSPINRQTPYEQYF. Drawing the rest from reference TRBV11-2 and TRBJ2-7, the complete variable domain is EAGVAQSPRYKIIEKRQSVAFWCNPISGHATLYWYQQILGQGPKLLIQFQNNGVVDDSQLPKDRFSAERLKGVDSTLKIQPAKLEDSAVYLCASSPINRQTPYEQYFGPGTRLTVT.

The rearrangement uses TRBV7-9 and TRBJ2-5; 11 bases line up with TRBD1. J was trimmed by 5 bases and V by 6 bases; bases with no gene match: 8. Germline CDR1 SEHNR, CDR2 FQNEAQ (reference sequence). The CDR3 has 15 residues. The CDR3 DNA is TGTGCCAGCAGTTTCGGACAGGGGGCTTGGGAGACCCAGTACTTC. Translated: CASSFGQGAWETQYF.

J is TRBJ1-5 and V is TRBV28; D is undetermined. Trimming took off 5 bases at V and 5 bases at J, with 19 bases between the two ends. Germline-derived CDR1 and CDR2 are MDHEN and SYDVKM. This CDR3 spans 16 amino acids. CDR3 sequence: CASSPTHTVKHQPQHF. The CDR3 DNA is TGTGCCAGCAGTCCGACACACACGGTAAAACATCAGCCCCAGCATTTT.

This clone appeared a single time. The rearrangement uses TRBV28 and TRBJ1-5, with D unclear. V dropped 4 bases and J dropped 11 bases, with 12 bases sitting between them. The germline V gene has CDR1 MDHEN and CDR2 SYDVKM. This CDR3 is 12 amino acids long. CDR3 loop: CASSSPTGSQHF. For the CDR3, the DNA is TGTGCCAGCAGTTCCCCAACGGGGTCCCAGCATTTT.

The rearrangement links TRBV25-1 to TRBJ2-2; unclear D gene. The CDR3 loop spans 14 amino acids. V shed 5 bases and J shed 1 base, with 8 bases lying between them. The germline V gene has CDR1 MGHDK and CDR2 SYGVNS. The chain's CDR3 is CASSPSVNTGELFF. For the CDR3, the DNA is TGTGCCAGCAGTCCGTCGGTGAACACCGGGGAGCTGTTTTTT. The full variable domain, its missing parts supplied by reference TRBV25-1 and TRBJ2-2, is EADIYQTPRYLVIGTGKKITLECSQTMGHDKMYWYQQDPGMELHLIHYSYGVNSTEKGDLSSESTVSRIRTEHFPLTLESARPSHTSQYLCASSPSVNTGELFFGEGSRLTVL.

The CDR3 reads CASRSFLLGGYTF. The CDR3 nucleotides read TGTGCCAGCCGCAGCTTCCTCCTGGGGGGCTACACCTTC. The J gene is TRBJ1-2, the V gene TRBV6-5; D is undetermined. Germline V gene lookup returns CDR1 MNHEY and CDR2 SVGAGI. The V end lost 8 bases, the J end lost 8 bases, and 18 bases lay between the germline ends. The length of the CDR3 is 13 residues.

The V gene is TRBV9, the J gene TRBJ2-5, with 12 bases fitting TRBD2. Looked up from germline, CDR1 is SGDLS and CDR2 is YYNGEE. The length of the CDR3 is 15 residues. The junction had 1 base not matched to a gene; V was cut back by 3 bases and J by 1 base. The CDR3 DNA is TGTGCCAGCAGCGCGACTAGCGGGGGCCAAGAGACCCAGTACTTC. Translation: CASSATSGGQETQYF.

This rearrangement joins TRBV2 to TRBJ2-6, with TRBD2 as a possible D gene (5 bases). The CDR3 spans 19 residues. Trimming left V 7 bases short and J 0 bases short, with 22 bases between. The germline gives CDR1 SNHLY, CDR2 FYNNEI. The CDR3 protein is CASKKSRTAHLSGANVLTF. The CDR3 nucleotides are TGTGCCAGCAAGAAATCGAGGACTGCCCATCTCTCTGGGGCCAACGTCCTGACTTTC.

The genes are TRBV5-4 and TRBJ2-5, with 7 bases that match TRBD1. The germline V gene encodes CDR1 SGHNT and CDR2 YYREEE (reference sequence). This CDR3 is built from 15 residues. The junction had 8 bases not matched to a gene; V was cut back by 1 base and J by 5 bases. The chain's CDR3 is CASSLRDRPGETQYF. In DNA form, the CDR3 reads TGTGCCAGCAGCTTGAGGGACAGACCGGGGGAGACCCAGTACTTC.

This chain links TRBV10-3 with TRBJ2-1, with TRBD2 matching over 9 bases. The CDR3 sequence is 16 residues long. The junction had 14 bases not matched to a gene; V was cut back by 6 bases and J by 8 bases. The germline CDR1 and CDR2 sequences are ENHRY and SYGVKD. The CDR3: CAIRSPGLAGTDEQFF. The DNA for the CDR3 is TGTGCCATCAGGAGCCCGGGACTAGCAGGGACGGATGAGCAGTTCTTC.